This T cell receptor (beta chain) was profiled in a study of control samples from healthy donors and cancer patients. CDR3 length: 16 residues. Germline values: CDR1 ENHRY, CDR2 SYGVKD. V was trimmed by 2 bases and J by 8 bases, leaving 16 bases between them. Sequencing used immunoSEQ multiplex PCR; TCRdb keeps in-frame clones, though not all of them. The sample contains 100,000 to 150,000 clones, roughly 91% of which appear only once. The clonotype originates from a middle-aged man in good health. Sequencing input: blood. The chain employs TRBV10-3 and TRBJ1-6, with a weak D call TRBD1 (6 bases). The CDR3 coding sequence is TGTGCCATCAGTGAGGTCGGCGGGGGCACGGATTCACCCCTCCACTTT. Protein: CAISEVGGGTDSPLHF.